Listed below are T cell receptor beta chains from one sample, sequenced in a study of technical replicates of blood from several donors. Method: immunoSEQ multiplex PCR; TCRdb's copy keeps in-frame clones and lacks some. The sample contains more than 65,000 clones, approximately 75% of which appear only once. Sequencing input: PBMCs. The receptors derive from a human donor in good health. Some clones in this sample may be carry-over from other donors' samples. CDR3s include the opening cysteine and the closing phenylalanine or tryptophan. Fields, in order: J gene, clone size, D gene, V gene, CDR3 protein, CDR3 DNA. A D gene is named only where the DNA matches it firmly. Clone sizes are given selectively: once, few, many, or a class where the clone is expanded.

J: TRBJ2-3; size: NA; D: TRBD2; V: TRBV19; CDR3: CASSVRTSGGHTDTQYF; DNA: TGTGCCAGTAGTGTACGGACTAGCGGGGGACACACAGATACGCAGTATTTT
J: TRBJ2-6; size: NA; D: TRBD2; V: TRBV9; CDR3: CASSVWGLADPSGANVLTF; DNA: TGTGCCAGCAGCGTATGGGGACTAGCGGACCCCTCTGGGGCCAACGTCCTGACTTTC
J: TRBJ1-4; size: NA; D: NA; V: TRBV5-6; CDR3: CASSWSWGEVNEKLFF; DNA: TGTGCCAGCAGCTGGTCGTGGGGGGAAGTTAATGAAAAACTGTTTTTT
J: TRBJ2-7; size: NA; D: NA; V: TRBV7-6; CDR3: CASSLEFLAHEQYF; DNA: TGTGCCAGCAGCTTAGAATTTTTAGCCCACGAGCAGTACTTC
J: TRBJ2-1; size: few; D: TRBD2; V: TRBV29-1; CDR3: CSKYTRQKRGGVNEQFF; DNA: TGCAGCAAATACACTCGACAGAAGCGGGGGGGCGTAAATGAGCAGTTCTTC
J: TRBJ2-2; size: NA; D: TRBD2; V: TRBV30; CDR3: CAWRRGAFTGELFF; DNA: TGTGCCTGGAGGCGGGGGGCCTTCACCGGGGAGCTGTTTTTT
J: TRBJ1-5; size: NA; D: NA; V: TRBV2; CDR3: CASSQGRDQPQHF; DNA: TGTGCCAGCAGTCAGGGCAGAGATCAGCCCCAGCATTTT
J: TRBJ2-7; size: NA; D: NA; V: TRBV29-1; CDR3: CSVEDWSGTGRARYF; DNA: TGCAGCGTTGAAGATTGGAGCGGGACAGGACGAGCGCGGTACTTC
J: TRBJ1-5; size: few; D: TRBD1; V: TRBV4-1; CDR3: CASSQGTGNQPQHF; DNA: TGCGCCAGCAGCCAAGGGACAGGGAATCAGCCCCAGCATTTT
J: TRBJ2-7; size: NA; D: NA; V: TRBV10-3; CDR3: CAISMGSGVGEQYF; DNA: TGTGCCATCAGCATGGGGTCAGGGGTAGGGGAGCAGTACTTC
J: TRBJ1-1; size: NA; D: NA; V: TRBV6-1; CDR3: CASSWTENTEAFF; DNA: TGTGCCAGCAGTTGGACAGAGAACACTGAAGCTTTCTTT
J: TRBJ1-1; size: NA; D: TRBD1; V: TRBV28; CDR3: CATRHRGTEAFF; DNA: TGTGCCACCAGGCACAGGGGAACTGAAGCTTTCTTT
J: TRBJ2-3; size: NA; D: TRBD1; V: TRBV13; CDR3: CASSRQGASTDTQYF; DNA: TGTGCCAGCAGCAGACAGGGGGCCAGCACAGATACGCAGTATTTT
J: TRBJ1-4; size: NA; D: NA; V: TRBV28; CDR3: CASSLGALNEKLFF; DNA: TGTGCCAGCAGTTTGGGGGCCCTTAATGAAAAACTGTTTTTT
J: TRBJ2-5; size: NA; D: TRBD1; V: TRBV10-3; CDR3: CAISAGTGAFETQYF; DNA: TGTGCCATCAGTGCGGGGACAGGGGCCTTCGAGACCCAGTACTTC
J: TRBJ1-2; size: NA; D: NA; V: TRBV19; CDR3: CASRGTGTRPRNGYTF; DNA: TGTGCCAGTAGGGGGACGGGGACAAGGCCTAGGAATGGCTACACCTTC